Following are 30 T cell receptor beta chains from one sample sequenced in a study of cytomegalovirus exposure and HLA in healthy donors. Vbeta (60) and Jbeta (13) primers were used in the PCR. Profiled with immunoSEQ multiplex PCR; TCRdb holds only in-frame clones, not every one. The data show approximately 150,000 clones, 80% to 85% seen once. Sequencing was performed on PBMCs. The receptor set was obtained from a human donor in good health.

J is TRBJ1-2 and V is TRBV4-3, with D perhaps TRBD1 (5 bases). Per germline, CDR1 LGHNA and CDR2 YSLEER. V was cut by 1 base and J by 4 bases, with 13 bases left in between. The CDR3 is 15 residues long. CDR3 bases: TGCGCCAGCAGCCAAGGGCCAGGGTTCACCTATGGCTACACCTTC. Residues: CASSQGPGFTYGYTF.

The rearrangement joins TRBV5-6 to TRBJ1-2; tentatively, D is TRBD1 (5 bases). The germline gives CDR1 SGHDT, CDR2 YYEEEE. The CDR3 is 13 residues long. Trimming removed 4 bases at V and 8 bases at J, with 15 bases between. Here the CDR3 reads CASSEWGLRGYTF. The DNA for the CDR3 is TGTGCCAGCAGCGAGTGGGGACTAAGGGGCTACACCTTC.

A remark on this clone: The sample contains more than one DNA sequence encoding this CDR3. The V and J genes are TRBV6-5 and TRBJ2-7, with 8 bases matching TRBD1. The germline gives CDR1 MNHEY, CDR2 SVGAGI. After removal of 6 bases from V and 0 bases from J, the junction contained 1 base not matched to a gene. The CDR3 length is 13 residues. The CDR3 sequence: CASRTGGSYEQYF. CDR3 nucleotide sequence: TGTGCCAGCAGAACAGGGGGCTCCTACGAGCAGTACTTC.

The rearrangement links TRBV4-1 to TRBJ2-7; D might be TRBD2 (6 bases). Trimming removed 0 bases from V and 3 bases from J, with 12 bases in between. The CDR3 covers 15 residues. Germline CDR1 reads MGHRA; CDR2 reads YSYEKL. CDR3 DNA: TGCGCCAGCAGCCAAGAGGGGGGATCTTTCTACGAGCAGTACTTC. Its translation is CASSQEGGSFYEQYF.

The chain recombines TRBV6-6 with TRBJ2-1; 9 bases are shared with TRBD2. This CDR3 is 15 amino acids long. Trimming took 7 bases from V and 4 from J; bases not matched to a gene: 8. CDR1 is MNHNY and CDR2 is SVGAGI in the germline V gene (reference sequence). CDR3 protein: CASKAGGRIYNEQFF. The CDR3 DNA reads TGTGCCAGCAAGGCGGGGGGGCGGATTTACAATGAGCAGTTCTTC.

The chain has TRBV18 and TRBJ1-1, with D possibly matching TRBD1 (5 bases). Germline CDR1 reads KGHSH; CDR2 reads LQKENI. The CDR3 has 14 residues. Trimming removed 1 base from V and 0 bases from J, with 6 bases in between. CDR3 amino acids: CASSPQGMNTEAFF. The CDR3 nucleotides are TGTGCCAGCTCACCACAGGGGATGAACACTGAAGCTTTCTTT.

The V gene is TRBV4-3, the J gene TRBJ2-2; 9 positions match TRBD1. Germline loops: CDR1 LGHNA, CDR2 YSLEER. Germline trimming cut 4 bases from V and 4 bases from J; bases unmatched to any gene: 4. The CDR3 extends over 15 amino acids. The chain's CDR3 is CASSPGTGFTGELFF. The CDR3 nucleotides are TGCGCCAGCAGCCCCGGGACAGGGTTCACCGGGGAGCTGTTTTTT.

This clone was counted once. This chain connects TRBV6-6 to TRBJ1-2; D not resolved. Germline CDR1 MNHNY, CDR2 SVGAGI (reference sequence). Trimming removed 0 bases at V and 4 bases at J, with 12 bases between. This CDR3 is 15 amino acids long. CDR3 in amino acids: CASSYSIRRVYGYTF. The CDR3 DNA reads TGTGCCAGCAGTTACTCGATCCGGAGAGTCTATGGCTACACCTTC.

This chain joins TRBV2 and TRBJ2-5, with 12 bases that match TRBD2. This CDR3 has 15 residues. With V trimmed by 4 bases and J by 11 bases, 11 bases remained unmatched. Germline assignment: CDR1 SNHLY and CDR2 FYNNEI. For the CDR3, the DNA is TGTGCCAGCAGTGCAACTAGCGGGGGGCGACTGGAGCAGTACTTC. Translated: CASSATSGGRLEQYF.

The rearrangement links TRBV7-9 to TRBJ2-1, with a tentative D call TRBD1 (6 bases). Germline CDR1 is SEHNR and CDR2 is FQNEAQ (reference sequence). The CDR3 spans 15 residues. V was pared by 3 bases and J by 4 bases, with 13 bases between. CDR3 DNA: TGTGCCAGCAGCTTCCGAGGGGGTTCGTACAATGAGCAGTTCTTC. It specifies CASSFRGGSYNEQFF.

The V and J genes are TRBV6-6 and TRBJ2-7, with 7 bases fitting TRBD1. CDR3 length equals 14 residues. Germline CDR1 and CDR2: MNHNY and SVGAGI (reference sequence). With 7 bases clipped from V and 1 base from J, the junction kept 7 bases outside the gene matches. The DNA of the CDR3 is TGTGCCAGCACCTTGGGACAGCTGTCCTACGAGCAGTACTTC. It is translated as CASTLGQLSYEQYF.

This clone was seen more than once but under ten times. J is TRBJ2-2 and V is TRBV5-4; D perhaps matches TRBD2 (5 bases). The germline V gene has CDR1 SGHNT and CDR2 YYREEE (reference sequence). The CDR3 has 13 residues. The ends were cut back, 0 bases at V and 6 bases at J, with 6 bases in the middle. This chain's CDR3 is CASSLASSGELFF. CDR3 bases: TGTGCCAGCAGCTTGGCTAGCTCCGGGGAGCTGTTTTTT.

The chain recombines TRBV4-3 with TRBJ2-1; 8 bases fit TRBD2. Trimming removed 4 bases from V and 4 bases from J; junction bases left unmatched: 9. The CDR3 covers 16 residues. Germline CDR1 LGHNA, CDR2 YSLEER. CDR3 bases: TGCGCCAGCAGCCTTGCACGGGGGGGGGATTACAATGAGCAGTTCTTC. Protein sequence: CASSLARGGDYNEQFF.

This clone appeared once. V and J are TRBV5-1 and TRBJ2-7; TRBD1 might be the D (6 bases). Trimming removed 4 bases at V and 2 bases at J, with 16 bases between. The germline gives CDR1 SGHRS, CDR2 YFSETQ. The CDR3 runs to 15 residues. CDR3 DNA: TGCGCCAGCAGCCCCGAGGGGGTCGGAACCTACGAGCAGTACTTC. It yields the protein CASSPEGVGTYEQYF.

The V and J genes are TRBV5-8 and TRBJ1-1, with D possibly matching TRBD1 (5 bases). Germline V lookup: CDR1 SGHTS, CDR2 YDEGEE. Trimming cost V 3 bases and J 0 bases, with 15 bases left between them. CDR3 length equals 16 residues. CDR3 coding DNA: TGTGCCAGCAGCTCCCGGGGGATTGTGCTGAACACTGAAGCTTTCTTT. This sequence encodes CASSSRGIVLNTEAFF.

The rearrangement links TRBV7-2 to TRBJ1-3; 7 positions agree with TRBD1. Germline V CDR1 and CDR2: SGHTA, FQGNSA. The V and J ends lost 5 bases and 2 bases, in that order; junction bases with no gene match: 6. The length of the CDR3 is 15 residues. This CDR3 is CASSVGQKPGNTIYF. Here the CDR3 DNA reads TGTGCCAGCAGCGTGGGACAGAAGCCTGGAAACACCATATATTTT.

The DNA for the CDR3 is TGCGCCAGCAGCCAAGATTGGGGGGGTAACTATGGCTACACCTTC. Translated, it gives CASSQDWGGNYGYTF. The genes are TRBV4-1 and TRBJ1-2, with D perhaps TRBD1 (5 bases). The ends were cut back, 0 bases at V and 1 base at J, with 9 bases in the middle. Germline CDR1 MGHRA, CDR2 YSYEKL. CDR3 length: 15 amino acids.

This chain joins TRBV7-2 and TRBJ2-5, with TRBD2 matching 9 bases. Germline V CDR1 and CDR2: SGHTA, FQGNSA. The CDR3 consists of 15 residues. Trimming at V came to 1 base and at J to 5 bases, leaving 5 bases not matched to a gene. The chain's CDR3 is CASSLELAGYETQYF. The CDR3 DNA follows: TGTGCCAGCAGCTTAGAGCTAGCGGGGTATGAGACCCAGTACTTC.

The rearrangement joins TRBV25-1 to TRBJ2-7; TRBD1 matches at 11 bases. The germline V gene encodes CDR1 MGHDK and CDR2 SYGVNS. This CDR3 spans 14 amino acids. V was pared by 6 bases and J by 2 bases, with 3 bases of the junction left unmatched. The CDR3 sequence is CASSPDRGPYEQYF. CDR3 sequence (DNA): TGTGCCAGCAGCCCGGACAGGGGGCCCTACGAGCAGTACTTC.

V and J are TRBV20-1 and TRBJ2-1; D is ambiguous. The CDR3 is made up of 11 amino acids. V was trimmed by 5 bases and J by 4 bases, leaving 6 bases between them. The germline gives CDR1 DFQATT, CDR2 SNEGSKA (reference sequence). Here the CDR3 reads CSAHLYNEQFF. The DNA for the CDR3 is TGCAGTGCTCACTTGTACAATGAGCAGTTCTTC.

This rearrangement joins TRBV6-6 to TRBJ2-5; maybe TRBD1 (6 bases). Germline values: CDR1 MNHNY, CDR2 SVGAGI (reference sequence). This CDR3 is 15 amino acids long. V shed 6 bases and J shed 2 bases, with 16 bases lying between them. CDR3 protein: CASSLGWGHQETQYF. The CDR3, as DNA: TGTGCCAGCAGCCTAGGTTGGGGGCATCAAGAGACCCAGTACTTC.

The rearrangement joins TRBV7-9 to TRBJ1-4; D remains unclear. This CDR3 is 16 amino acids long. The V gene's germline CDR1 is SEHNR and CDR2 FQNEAQ (reference sequence). Trimming removed 5 bases from V and 3 bases from J, with 16 bases in between. The CDR3 here is CASSTILEEPNEKLFF. CDR3 coding DNA: TGTGCCAGCAGCACAATACTAGAGGAGCCTAATGAAAAACTGTTTTTT.

This clone came up once. This chain connects TRBV2 to TRBJ1-3; 7 nucleotides match TRBD1. The junction had 4 bases not matched to a gene; V was cut back by 5 bases and J by 0 bases. The CDR3 extends over 15 amino acids. CDR1 and CDR2 from the germline V gene are SNHLY and FYNNEI. The CDR3 DNA reads as TGTGCCAGCAGTCAGACAGGGAACTCTGGAAACACCATATATTTT. Protein product: CASSQTGNSGNTIYF.

The chain is built from TRBV5-4 and TRBJ1-6; D possibly corresponds to TRBD1 (5 bases). The length of the CDR3 is 14 residues. The V gene lost 3 bases and the J gene lost 10 bases, with 14 bases spanning the gap. Germline V gene data show CDR1 as SGHNT and CDR2 as YYREEE (reference sequence). The CDR3 is CASSSWGGESPLHF. For the CDR3, the DNA is TGTGCCAGCAGCTCCTGGGGGGGGGAATCACCCCTCCACTTT.

V gene TRBV7-8 combines with J gene TRBJ2-3, with TRBD2 matching 10 bases. With 3 bases clipped from V and 6 bases from J, the junction kept 9 bases outside the gene matches. CDR3 length: 16 amino acids. Germline V gene sequence: CDR1 SGHVS, CDR2 FQNEAQ. The DNA for the CDR3 is TGTGCCAGCAGCTTGGAGGCTAGCGGGGGTATGGATACGCAGTATTTT. The encoded protein is CASSLEASGGMDTQYF.

The rearrangement uses TRBV29-1 and TRBJ2-2; D perhaps matches TRBD2 (6 bases). Germline CDR1 and CDR2: SQVTM and ANQGSEA. The CDR3 is made up of 12 amino acids. The V gene lost 6 bases and the J gene lost 1 base, with 6 bases spanning the gap. CDR3 DNA sequence: TGCAGCGTGGGGGGGAACACCGGGGAGCTGTTTTTT. Residues: CSVGGNTGELFF.

The V gene is TRBV7-8, the J gene TRBJ1-4, with TRBD1 as a possible D gene (5 bases). CDR1 and CDR2 from the germline V gene are SGHVS and FQNEAQ. The CDR3 runs to 15 residues. Between the trimmed V and J ends, which lost 1 base and 5 bases, there was a span of 11 bases. The DNA of the CDR3 is TGTGCCAGCAGCTTAGTTGGGGCCGGCAATGAAAAACTGTTTTTT. Translation: CASSLVGAGNEKLFF.

In this sample, this clone turned up a few times. The V gene is TRBV19, the J gene TRBJ1-5, with 7 bases fitting TRBD1. The junction had 3 bases not matched to a gene; V was cut back by 4 bases and J by 0 bases. Germline CDR1 reads LNHDA; CDR2 reads SQIVND (reference sequence). The CDR3 sequence is 15 residues long. The chain's CDR3 is CASSRDRVSNQPQHF. CDR3 nucleotide sequence: TGTGCCAGTAGTAGAGACAGGGTTAGCAATCAGCCCCAGCATTTT.

This clone was observed a single time. The chain links TRBV2 to TRBJ2-1, with a possible D match to TRBD2 (7 bases). The V gene lost 3 bases and the J gene lost 2 bases, with 11 bases spanning the gap. CDR3 length equals 15 residues. The V gene's germline CDR1 is SNHLY and CDR2 FYNNEI. The CDR3 is CASSDTRGPYNEQFF. In DNA form, the CDR3 reads TGTGCCAGCAGTGATACGCGGGGGCCCTACAATGAGCAGTTCTTC.

V is TRBV7-9 and J is TRBJ2-7, with D possibly matching TRBD1 (5 bases). V lost 1 base and J 3 bases, leaving 10 bases between the germline ends. The CDR3 covers 14 residues. Germline V gene lookup returns CDR1 SEHNR and CDR2 FQNEAQ (reference sequence). CDR3 region: CASSLGRTNYEQYF. CDR3 nucleotides: TGTGCCAGCAGCTTAGGTCGGACAAACTACGAGCAGTACTTC.